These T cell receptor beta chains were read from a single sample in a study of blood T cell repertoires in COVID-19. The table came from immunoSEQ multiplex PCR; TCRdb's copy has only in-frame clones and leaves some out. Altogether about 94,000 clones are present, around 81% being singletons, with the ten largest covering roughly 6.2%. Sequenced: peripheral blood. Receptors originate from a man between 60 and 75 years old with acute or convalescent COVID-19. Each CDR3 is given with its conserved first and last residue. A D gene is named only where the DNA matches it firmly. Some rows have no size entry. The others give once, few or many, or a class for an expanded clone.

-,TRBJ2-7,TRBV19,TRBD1,TGTGCCAGTACCACTTTTGGGACAGGGGGCTACGAGCAGTACTTC,CASTTFGTGGYEQYF
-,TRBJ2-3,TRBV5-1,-,TGCGCCAGCAGCGCAAACTACTACACAGATACGCAGTATTTT,CASSANYYTDTQYF
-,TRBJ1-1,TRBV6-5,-,TGTGCCAGCAATAGGGGAAACACTGAAGCTTTCTTT,CASNRGNTEAFF
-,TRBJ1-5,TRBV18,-,TGTGCCAGCTCACCGGCGGAGAATCAGCCCCAGCATTTT,CASSPAENQPQHF
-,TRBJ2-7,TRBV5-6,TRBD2,TGTGCCAGCAGCCTAAGGACTAGCGGGGGGAGCTCCTACGAGCAGTACTTC,CASSLRTSGGSSYEQYF
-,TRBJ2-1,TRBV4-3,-,TGCGCCAGCAGCCAAGAGTGGAGGGTAAATAGTAGGTTCTTC,CASSQEWRVNSRFF
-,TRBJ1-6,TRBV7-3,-,TGTGCCAGCAGCTTAAGGCAGGGTGGTAATTCACCCCTCCACTTT,CASSLRQGGNSPLHF
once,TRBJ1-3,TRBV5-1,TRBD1,TGCGCCAGCAGCTCCCGGACAGGCTCTGGAAACACCATATATTTT,CASSSRTGSGNTIYF
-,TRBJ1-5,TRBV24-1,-,TGTGCCACCAGTGCAGGGGCAATTTTCAATCAGCCCCAGCATTTT,CATSAGAIFNQPQHF
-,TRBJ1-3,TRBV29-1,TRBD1,TGCAGCGTTGAAACAGGGACAGCCGTAAACACCATATATTTT,CSVETGTAVNTIYF
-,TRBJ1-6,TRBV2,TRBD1,TGTGCCAGCAGCATGACAGGGGCTTCTAATTCACCCCTCCACTTT,CASSMTGASNSPLHF
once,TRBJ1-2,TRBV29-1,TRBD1,TGCAGCGTCGGGGACAGGGAAGGCTACACCTTC,CSVGDREGYTF
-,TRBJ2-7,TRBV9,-,TGTGCCAGCAGCTCAGGCACAACATCCCACACCTACGAGCAGTACTTC,CASSSGTTSHTYEQYF
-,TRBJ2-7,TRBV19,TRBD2,TGTGCCAGTAGTTCGGGGGGACCGAGCTCCTACGAGCAGTACTTC,CASSSGGPSSYEQYF
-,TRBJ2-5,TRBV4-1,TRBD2,TGCGCCAGCAGCCCGGGACTAGCGGGGGGTCAAGAGACCCAGTACTTC,CASSPGLAGGQETQYF
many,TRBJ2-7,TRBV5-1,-,TGCGCCAGCAGCCCTGGGGTAGGGGTCGAGCAGTACTTC,CASSPGVGVEQYF